This TCR beta chain came from a study of cytomegalovirus exposure and HLA in healthy donors. General study results and limits: Being productive about 87% or about 30% of the time was typical of most TCR beta V segments in an earlier analysis. In a later analysis, the majority of CMV-associated beta chains seemingly showed HLA restriction. In vitro testing confirmed three CMV-associated chains as specific for CMV antigens. According to the study, 160 or so TCR beta chains were cytomegalovirus-associated.

The PCR used 60 Vbeta and 13 Jbeta primers. The protocol was immunoSEQ multiplex PCR, while the TCRdb copy is restricted to in-frame clones and leaves out a portion. This sample's clone table lists tens of thousands of clones. A note on this clone: Its antigen is not known.

The clonotype originates from a man over 45 in good health and CMV-seronegative. The sequenced material came from PBMCs.

The CDR3 region is CAWSVGTGYTEAFF. In DNA form, the CDR3 reads TGTGCCTGGAGTGTAGGGACAGGGTACACTGAAGCTTTCTTT. The chain joins TRBV30 to TRBJ1-1, with 9 bases matching TRBD1. Germline V CDR1 and CDR2: GTSNPN, SVGIG (reference sequence). CDR3 length equals 14 residues. The V segment lost 0 bases and the J segment 3 bases; nucleotides outside the gene matches: 2.